The clone carrying this TCR beta chain came up a few times. TCRdb recomputed calls from the 5' RACE reads with MiXCR, one row per CDR3 protein. The table lists about 890,000 distinct CDR3 sequences, 10% to 15% of them singletons. The sample comes from a study of identical twins. The V end was cut by 6 bases, the J end by 2 bases, with 13 bases between. The V gene's germline CDR1 is SQVTM and CDR2 ANQGSEA. CDR3 length: 14 residues. This sample also belongs to another study, concerning yellow fever vaccine responses in identical twins.

This chain uses TRBV29-1 with TRBJ1-4; D perhaps matches TRBD1 (5 bases). This clonotype was obtained from a woman under 30 in good health. The specimen was PBMCs. CDR3 coding DNA: TGCAGCGTCGCCGTGACAGTCACTAATGAAAAACTGTTTTTT. It is translated as CSVAVTVTNEKLFF.